The T cell receptor beta chain described here comes from a study of metastatic and nonmetastatic thyroid tumors. For the study at large: Comparative analysis of repertoires was undertaken across blood and tumor or nodule tissue obtained from malignant and benign thyroid patients.

Study observations and caveats: Reported TCR beta diversity, measured in blood and tumor, was significantly higher for malignant thyroid tumors than for benign nodules.

The germline V gene has CDR1 SGHTA and CDR2 FQGTGA. CDR3 length equals 18 residues. With 0 bases removed from V and 4 bases from J, the gap between germline ends came to 21 bases. Prior to thyroid surgery, none of the patients had received any treatment. As regards this clone: Its target is not known.

In the authors' workflow: Clinicopathological groups supplied CDR3 differences that were used to build a distant-metastasis classifier for papillary thyroid cancer. TCRdb reanalyzed the PCR reads via MiXCR. The V and J calls come from TCRdb's annotation, not from the publication. Of approximately 38,000 clones listed, 30% to 40% are singletons. V usage is TRBV7-3 and J usage is TRBJ1-2; D unclear. This clonotype was obtained from a female donor with papillary thyroid cancer or a benign thyroid nodule (not recorded which). Some clones in this sample may be carry-over from other donors' samples. Sequenced material: tumor tissue. CDR3 residues: CASSLTLAFGDWGYGYTF. As DNA, the CDR3 is TGTGCCAGCAGCTTAACGTTAGCATTTGGGGATTGGGGCTATGGCTACACCTTC.